The 14 T cell receptor beta chains presented below share a single source sample, sequenced in a study of Ad26.COV2.S vaccination and SARS-CoV-2 variants. Some clones are missing from TCRdb's copy, which holds only in-frame ones; the method was immunoSEQ multiplex PCR. This sample yields 410,000 or so clones, of which around 90% are seen a single time; approximately 12% belongs to the top ten. Treatment: about 20 received Ad26.COV2.S at low or high dose, single or two shots; roughly 5 received placebo; per-sample allocation not given. Sample collection was performed on day 63 after the first vaccine or placebo injection. The sample here was peripheral blood, taken in a trial of Ad26.COV2.S vaccine versus placebo. The receptors shown here come from a person between 18 and 65 years old who received the Ad26.COV2.S COVID-19 vaccine or a placebo.

V gene TRBV27 combines with J gene TRBJ2-1, with 9 bases that match TRBD1. Germline assignment: CDR1 MNHEY and CDR2 SMNVEV (reference sequence). Trimming cost V 5 bases and J 5 bases; bases outside gene matches: 4. The CDR3 runs 14 residues. This chain's CDR3 is CASSPGTGNNEQFF. For the CDR3, the DNA is TGTGCCAGCAGTCCAGGGACAGGGAACAATGAGCAGTTCTTC.

V usage is TRBV9 and J usage is TRBJ2-3; D is perhaps TRBD2 (7 bases). CDR3 length equals 15 residues. Germline V gene data show CDR1 as SGDLS and CDR2 as YYNGEE. V was cut by 7 bases and J by 6 bases, with 21 bases left in between. This chain's CDR3 is CASSPTRGAADTQYF. DNA for the CDR3: TGTGCCAGCTCACCCACCCGGGGGGCGGCGGATACGCAGTATTTT. Full variable domain (outside the CDR3, taken from reference TRBV9 and TRBJ2-3): DSGVTQTPKHLITATGQRVTLRCSPRSGDLSVYWYQQSLDQGLQFLIQYYNGEERAKGNILERFSAQQFPDLHSELNLSSLELGDSALYFCASSPTRGAADTQYFGPGTRLTVL.

The chain combines TRBV7-2 with TRBJ2-3; D perhaps matches TRBD2 (5 bases). This CDR3 has 14 amino acids. V was cut by 6 bases and J by 3 bases, with 13 bases left in between. CDR1 is SGHTA, CDR2 FQGNSA, per germline. CDR3 protein: CASRASRGTDTQYF. The CDR3 region has the DNA TGTGCCAGCAGAGCTAGTCGGGGTACAGATACGCAGTATTTT.

The chain couples TRBV5-4 to TRBJ1-4; D uncertain. Germline values: CDR1 SGHNT, CDR2 YYREEE (reference sequence). V lost 4 bases and J lost 7, with 14 bases in between. The length of the CDR3 is 14 residues. This CDR3 reads CASSRGVEGEKLFF. Here the CDR3 DNA reads TGTGCCAGCAGCCGCGGGGTAGAGGGTGAAAAACTGTTTTTT. The full variable domain, its missing parts supplied by reference TRBV5-4 and TRBJ1-4, is ETGVTQSPTHLIKTRGQQVTLRCSSQSGHNTVSWYQQALGQGPQFIFQYYREEENGRGNFPPRFSGLQFPNYSSELNVNALELDDSALYLCASSRGVEGEKLFFGSGTQLSVL.

This clone was counted once. V and J are TRBV7-2 and TRBJ2-5, with 9 nucleotides matching TRBD2. Trimming at V came to 3 bases and at J to 2 bases, leaving 1 base not matched to a gene. The CDR3 consists of 14 residues. Looked up from germline, CDR1 is SGHTA and CDR2 is FQGNSA. The CDR3 coding sequence is TGTGCCAGCAGCTTGGCGGGAGGGCAAGAGACCCAGTACTTC. Residues: CASSLAGGQETQYF.

The chain is built from TRBV19 and TRBJ2-3; no clear D gene. The CDR3 consists of 13 residues. CDR1 is LNHDA and CDR2 is SQIVND in the germline V gene (reference sequence). V lost 3 bases to trimming and J lost 7 bases, with 11 bases between them. This CDR3 is CASSMPGRYTQYF. DNA for the CDR3: TGTGCCAGTAGTATGCCAGGCCGCTATACGCAGTATTTT.

The V gene is TRBV3-1 (or the pseudogene TRBV3-2), the J gene TRBJ2-1; perhaps TRBD2 as D (5 bases). V was trimmed by 3 bases and J by 1 base, leaving 16 bases between them. The V gene's germline CDR1 is LGHDT and CDR2 YNNKEL (reference sequence). The CDR3 contains 17 residues. The CDR3, as DNA: TGTGCCAGCAGCCAGGGGTGGCTAGCACAATCCTACAATGAGCAGTTCTTC. This codes for CASSQGWLAQSYNEQFF.

The rearrangement links TRBV13 to TRBJ2-2, with D unresolved. The germline gives CDR1 PRHDT, CDR2 FYEKMQ (reference sequence). V lost 2 bases and J 0 bases, leaving 16 bases between the germline ends. This CDR3 has 18 residues. The CDR3 reads CASSLFASRRSNTGELFF. In DNA form, the CDR3 reads TGTGCCAGCAGCTTATTTGCCAGCCGAAGGTCGAACACCGGGGAGCTGTTTTTT.

This clone was seen just once. The chain employs TRBV14 and TRBJ1-1; D is undetermined. V was shortened by 0 bases and J by 1 base, with 9 bases between the two germline ends. The CDR3 loop spans 15 amino acids. Per the germline V gene, CDR1 is SGHDN and CDR2 is FVKESK. CDR3 coding DNA: TGTGCCAGCAGCCAAGATCTCGGGTGGAACACTGAAGCTTTCTTT. It encodes CASSQDLGWNTEAFF. Full variable domain (missing parts from reference TRBV14 and TRBJ1-1): EAGVTQFPSHSVIEKGQTVTLRCDPISGHDNLYWYRRVMGKEIKFLLHFVKESKQDESGMPNNRFLAERTGGTYSTLKVQPAELEDSGVYFCASSQDLGWNTEAFFGQGTRLTVV.

The CDR3 loop is CASSLELANTDTQYF. In DNA, the CDR3 is TGTGCCAGCAGTTTAGAACTAGCGAACACAGATACGCAGTATTTT. This chain links TRBV27 with TRBJ2-3, with 7 bases matching TRBD2. Germline-derived CDR1 and CDR2 are MNHEY and SMNVEV (reference sequence). V lost 2 bases and J lost 2; bases outside the gene matches: 4. The CDR3 covers 15 residues.

The chain is built from TRBV15 and TRBJ2-1, with D tentatively TRBD1 (6 bases). Germline CDR1 reads LNHNV; CDR2 reads YYDKDF (reference sequence). This CDR3 has 11 amino acids. Between the trimmed V and J ends, which lost 10 bases and 10 bases, there was a span of 14 bases. The CDR3 is CAIGSGAEQFF. Written as DNA, the CDR3 is TGTGCCATAGGCTCAGGGGCCGAGCAGTTCTTC.

The sample holds one count of this clone. The chain combines TRBV6-5 with TRBJ1-1; no clear D gene. This CDR3 is built from 13 residues. CDR1 and CDR2 (germline): MNHEY, SVGAGI. V was cut by 8 bases and J by 1 base, with 11 bases left in between. Here the CDR3 reads CASHREQNTEAFF. CDR3 DNA: TGTGCCAGCCACCGGGAGCAGAACACTGAAGCTTTCTTT.

The J gene is TRBJ2-7, the V gene TRBV30; TRBD2 matches 7 bases. V gave up 0 bases and J gave up 4 bases; unmatched junction bases: 6. Germline loops: CDR1 GTSNPN, CDR2 SVGIG (reference sequence). The CDR3 loop spans 14 amino acids. CDR3 loop: CAWSVLAGDYEQYF. Here the CDR3 DNA reads TGTGCCTGGAGTGTACTTGCGGGGGATTACGAGCAGTACTTC.

A single count supports this clone. V gene TRBV5-1 combines with J gene TRBJ1-1; D may be TRBD1 (5 bases). The CDR3 has 13 residues. Germline V gene data show CDR1 as SGHRS and CDR2 as YFSETQ. The V gene lost 0 bases and the J gene lost 5 bases, with 8 bases spanning the gap. The CDR3: CASSLEGFTEAFF. The CDR3 DNA follows: TGCGCCAGCAGCTTGGAGGGGTTTACTGAAGCTTTCTTT.